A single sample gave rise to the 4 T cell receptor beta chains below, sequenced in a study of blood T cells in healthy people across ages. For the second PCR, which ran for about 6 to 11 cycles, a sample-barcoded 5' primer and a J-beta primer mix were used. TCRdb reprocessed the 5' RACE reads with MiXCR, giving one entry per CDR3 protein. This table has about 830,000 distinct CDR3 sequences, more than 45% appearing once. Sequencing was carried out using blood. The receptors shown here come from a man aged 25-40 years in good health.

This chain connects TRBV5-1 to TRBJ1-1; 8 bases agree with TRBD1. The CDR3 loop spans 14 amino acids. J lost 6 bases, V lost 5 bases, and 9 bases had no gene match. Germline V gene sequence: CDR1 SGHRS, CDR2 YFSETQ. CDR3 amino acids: CASSLGTGLAEAFF. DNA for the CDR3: TGCGCCAGCAGTCTTGGGACAGGTTTGGCTGAAGCTTTCTTT. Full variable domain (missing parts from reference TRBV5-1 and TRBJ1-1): KAGVTQTPRYLIKTRGQQVTLSCSPISGHRSVSWYQQTPGQGLQFLFEYFSETQRNKGNFPGRFSGRQFSNSRSEMNVSTLELGDSALYLCASSLGTGLAEAFFGQGTRLTVV.

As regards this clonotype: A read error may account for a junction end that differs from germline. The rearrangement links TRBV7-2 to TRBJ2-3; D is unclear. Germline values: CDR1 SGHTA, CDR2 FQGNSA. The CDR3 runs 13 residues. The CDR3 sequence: CVSSLERTDTQYF. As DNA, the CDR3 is TGTGTCAGCAGCTTAGAGAGAACAGATACGCAGTATTTT.

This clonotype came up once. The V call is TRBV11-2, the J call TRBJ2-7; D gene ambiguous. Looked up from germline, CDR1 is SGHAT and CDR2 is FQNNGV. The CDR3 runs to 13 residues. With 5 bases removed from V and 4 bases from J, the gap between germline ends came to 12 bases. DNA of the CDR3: TGTGCCAGCAGCACTGGACCGCAGTACGAGCAGTACTTC. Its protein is CASSTGPQYEQYF.

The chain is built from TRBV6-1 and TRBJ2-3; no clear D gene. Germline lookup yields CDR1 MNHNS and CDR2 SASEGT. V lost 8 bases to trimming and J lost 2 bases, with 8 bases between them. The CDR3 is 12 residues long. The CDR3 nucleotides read TGTGCCAGCTCCTATGACACAGATACGCAGTATTTT. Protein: CASSYDTDTQYF.